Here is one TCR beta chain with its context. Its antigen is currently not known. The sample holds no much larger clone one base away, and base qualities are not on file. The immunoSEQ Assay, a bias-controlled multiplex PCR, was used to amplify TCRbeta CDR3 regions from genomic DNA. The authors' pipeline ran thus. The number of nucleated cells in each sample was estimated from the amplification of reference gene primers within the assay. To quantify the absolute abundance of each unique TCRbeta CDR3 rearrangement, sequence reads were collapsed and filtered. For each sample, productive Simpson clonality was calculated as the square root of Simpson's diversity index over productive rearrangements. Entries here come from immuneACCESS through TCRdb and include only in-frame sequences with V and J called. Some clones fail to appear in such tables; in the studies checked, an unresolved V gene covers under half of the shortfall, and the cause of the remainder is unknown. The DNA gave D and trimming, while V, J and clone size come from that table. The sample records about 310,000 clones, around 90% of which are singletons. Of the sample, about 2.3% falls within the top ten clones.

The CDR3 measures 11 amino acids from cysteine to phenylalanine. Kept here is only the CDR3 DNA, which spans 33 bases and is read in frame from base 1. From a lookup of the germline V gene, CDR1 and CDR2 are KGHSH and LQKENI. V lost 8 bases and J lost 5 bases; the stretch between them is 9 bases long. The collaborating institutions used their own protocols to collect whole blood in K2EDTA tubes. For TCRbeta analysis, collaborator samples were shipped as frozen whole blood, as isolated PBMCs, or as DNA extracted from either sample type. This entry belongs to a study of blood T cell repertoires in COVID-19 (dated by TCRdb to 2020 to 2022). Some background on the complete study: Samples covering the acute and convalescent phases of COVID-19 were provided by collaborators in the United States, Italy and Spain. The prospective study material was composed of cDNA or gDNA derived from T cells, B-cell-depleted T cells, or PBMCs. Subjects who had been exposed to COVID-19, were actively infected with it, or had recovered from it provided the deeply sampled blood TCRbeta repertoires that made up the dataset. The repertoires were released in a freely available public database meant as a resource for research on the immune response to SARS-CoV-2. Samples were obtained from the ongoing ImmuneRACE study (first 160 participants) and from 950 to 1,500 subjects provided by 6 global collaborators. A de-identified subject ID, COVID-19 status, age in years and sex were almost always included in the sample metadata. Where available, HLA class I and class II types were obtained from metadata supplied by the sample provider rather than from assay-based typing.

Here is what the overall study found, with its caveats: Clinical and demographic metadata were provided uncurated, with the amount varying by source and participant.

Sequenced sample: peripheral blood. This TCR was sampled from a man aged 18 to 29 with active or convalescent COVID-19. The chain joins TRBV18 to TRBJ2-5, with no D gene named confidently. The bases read TGTGCCAGCCAGAGCGTTGAGACCCAGTACTTC. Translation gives CASQSVETQYF. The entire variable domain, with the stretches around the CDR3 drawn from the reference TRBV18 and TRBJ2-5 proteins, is NAGVMQNPRHLVRRRGQEARLRCSPMKGHSHVYWYRQLPEEGLKFMVYLQKENIIDESGMPKERFSAEFPKEGPSILRIQQVVRGDSAAYFCASQSVETQYFGPGTRLLVL.